What follows are 28 T cell receptor beta chains derived from one specimen sequenced in a study of T cells in Graves' hyperthyroidism and ophthalmopathy. Using RNA transcripts as the source, TCR beta CDR3 regions were amplified. First-round RT-PCR with HTBI primers amplified the TCR CDR3 region. TCRdb re-analysed the multiplex PCR reads in MiXCR, keeping a single row per CDR3 protein. Seen here are 95,000 to 100,000 distinct CDR3 sequences, roughly 56% observed once, and the top ten hold about 25%. The sample consisted of blood. These receptors originate from a middle-aged woman with Graves' hyperthyroidism.

This clonotype was found many times. J is TRBJ2-3 and V is TRBV7-9; D is ambiguous. The V gene's germline CDR1 is SEHNR and CDR2 FQNEAQ (reference sequence). V was trimmed by 2 bases and J by 6 bases, leaving 3 bases between them. The CDR3 contains 11 residues. The CDR3 DNA follows: TGTGCCAGCAGCTTAATGGATACGCAGTATTTT. Its protein is CASSLMDTQYF.

This clonotype was picked up many times. A much more abundant neighbour one base away suggests this may be a read error. This rearrangement joins TRBV15 to TRBJ2-5, with TRBD2 matching over 7 bases. The CDR3 is 14 amino acids. Losses at the gene ends were 4 bases for V and 4 bases for J; bases not matched to a gene: 6. The germline V gene has CDR1 LNHNV and CDR2 YYDKDF (reference sequence). CDR3: CATSKRGGRETQYF. In nucleotides, the CDR3 is TGTGCCACCAGCAAGCGCGGGGGTCGAGAGACCCAGTACTTC.

This clonotype was counted a single time. J is TRBJ2-7 and V is TRBV29-1, with D tentatively TRBD1 or TRBD2 (6 bases each). V lost 7 bases and J lost 5, with 18 bases in between. CDR1 is SQVTM and CDR2 is ANQGSEA in the germline V gene. CDR3 length: 13 amino acids. The chain's CDR3 is CSAGGPNPHEQYF. In DNA form, the CDR3 reads TGCAGCGCTGGGGGGCCTAATCCCCACGAGCAGTACTTC.

The CDR3 bases are TGTGCCAGCAGTGCTAGAGATGGGAGCTATGGCTACACCTTC. As protein: CASSARDGSYGYTF. This chain uses TRBV25-1 with TRBJ1-2; D is undetermined. The V end lost 4 bases, the J end lost 4 bases, and 13 bases lay between the germline ends. CDR1 is MGHDK and CDR2 is SYGVNS in the germline V gene. The CDR3 length is 14 residues.

This clonotype is judged medium-sized (0.01 to 0.1%). The chain carries TRBV25-1 and TRBJ2-5; D unresolved. The germline V gene has CDR1 MGHDK and CDR2 SYGVNS. This CDR3 is 13 amino acids long. V was cut by 4 bases and J by 5 bases, with 11 bases left in between. Written as DNA, the CDR3 is TGTGCCAGCAGTGGTCGTTGGGGTGAGACCCAGTACTTC. Translating it yields CASSGRWGETQYF. The full variable domain, in which reference TRBV25-1 and TRBJ2-5 provide the parts outside the CDR3, is EADIYQTPRYLVIGTGKKITLECSQTMGHDKMYWYQQDPGMELHLIHYSYGVNSTEKGDLSSESTVSRIRTEHFPLTLESARPSHTSQYLCASSGRWGETQYFGPGTRLLVL.

By its share, this clonotype is medium-sized. Here the CDR3 reads CASSYGAGTNTEAFF. The CDR3 DNA is TGTGCCAGCAGTTACGGCGCAGGGACGAACACTGAAGCTTTCTTT. The genes are TRBV6-5 and TRBJ1-1, with D possibly matching TRBD1 (5 bases). From germline, CDR1 is MNHEY and CDR2 SVGAGI. V was clipped by 2 bases and J by 1 base, with 11 bases between them. The CDR3 is made up of 15 amino acids.

This chain joins TRBV7-2 and TRBJ2-1, with 9 bases lining up with TRBD2. This CDR3 spans 15 amino acids. Germline V CDR1 and CDR2: SGHTA, FQGNSA. Trimming took 5 bases from V and 5 from J; bases not matched to a gene: 7. CDR3 residues: CASSAGGWGHNEQFF. The CDR3 bases are TGTGCCAGCAGCGCGGGGGGGTGGGGGCACAATGAGCAGTTCTTC.

About this clonotype: A single base separates this from a much larger clone, so it may be a read error. This CDR3 is missing its conserved last phenylalanine or tryptophan, likely due to a read error. This chain links TRBV2 with TRBJ1-4; TRBD1 matches 9 bases. J gave up 7 bases and V 6 bases, and 18 bases lay outside the gene matches. This CDR3 comprises 18 residues. From germline, CDR1 is SNHLY and CDR2 FYNNEI. The DNA of the CDR3 is TGTGCCAGCAGCTCGGGACAGGGAGTCTGGCGTAATGGTGAAAAACTGTTTCTT. Amino acids: CASSSGQGVWRNGEKLFL.

A word on this clonotype: This may stem from a read error, because a much larger clone lies one nucleotide away. This chain uses TRBV7-6 with TRBJ2-3; 8 nucleotides align to TRBD2. This CDR3 region has 14 residues. Germline CDR1 is SGHVS and CDR2 is FNYEAQ. CDR3 loop: CASSVAGSADTQCF. The CDR3 nucleotides are TGCGCCAGCAGCGTAGCGGGAAGCGCAGATACGCAGTGTTTT.

The J gene is TRBJ2-5, the V gene TRBV7-3; no reliable D call. The CDR3 has 14 residues. Trimming pared 3 bases from V and 5 bases from J, leaving 13 bases between. The V gene's germline CDR1 is SGHTA and CDR2 FQGTGA. This chain's CDR3 is CASSFSSAGETQYF. The CDR3 nucleotides read TGTGCCAGCAGCTTCAGTTCTGCCGGGGAGACCCAGTACTTC.

This clonotype was found many times. This chain joins TRBV7-6 and TRBJ2-7, with D possibly TRBD1 on 5 matching bases. The V end lost 5 bases, the J end lost 2 bases, and 13 bases lay between the germline ends. CDR3 length: 14 residues. The germline V gene has CDR1 SGHVS and CDR2 FNYEAQ. The DNA of the CDR3 is TGTGCCAGCAGCCCCAAATTGGGGCCCTACGAGCAGTACTTC. As protein: CASSPKLGPYEQYF.

Only a few counts were recorded for this clonotype. V gene TRBV7-9 combines with J gene TRBJ1-1, with D possibly being TRBD1 (5 bases). Germline V gene lookup returns CDR1 SEHNR and CDR2 FQNEAQ (reference sequence). The CDR3 totals 16 residues. The V end lost 6 bases, the J end lost 2 bases, and 19 bases lay between the germline ends. The CDR3 here is CASSSEGAIENTEAFF. CDR3 nucleotides: TGTGCCAGCAGTTCTGAAGGGGCGATTGAAAACACTGAAGCTTTCTTT.

This clonotype was observed many times. DNA for the CDR3: TGCGCCAGCAGTCCCCTCGACAGGGGGGTGCAAGAGACCCAGTACTTC. It translates to CASSPLDRGVQETQYF. The rearrangement uses TRBV5-1 and TRBJ2-5, with TRBD1 identical over 9 bases. CDR3 length equals 16 residues. Per germline, CDR1 SGHRS and CDR2 YFSETQ. With 5 bases clipped from V and 2 bases from J, the junction kept 10 bases outside the gene matches.

Remarks on this clonotype: A read error may be the cause here, since a much bigger clone is one base away. This likely comes from a read error, as the CDR3 has no conserved phenylalanine or tryptophan at its end. The rearrangement uses TRBV5-1 and TRBJ1-1; no reliable D call. V was pared by 3 bases and J by 0 bases, with 6 bases between. Germline V gene data show CDR1 as SGHRS and CDR2 as YFSETQ. The CDR3 is 13 amino acids. The CDR3 DNA reads TGCGCCAGCAGCTACCAGGTGAACACTGAAGCTTTCCTT. Translation gives CASSYQVNTEAFL.

The rearrangement uses TRBV2 and TRBJ1-5; 7 positions agree with TRBD1. The V gene's germline CDR1 is SNHLY and CDR2 FYNNEI. The CDR3 contains 15 residues. Trimming removed 7 bases from V and 1 base from J; junction bases left unmatched: 7. The CDR3 DNA sequence: TGTGCCAGCACCCTCGACAGGGAGAGCAATCAGCCCCAGCATTTT. Its protein product is CASTLDRESNQPQHF.

CDR3 amino acids: CSVQQGYEQYF. DNA for the CDR3: TGCAGCGTCCAACAGGGTTACGAGCAGTACTTC. The rearrangement uses TRBV29-1 and TRBJ2-7; D perhaps matches TRBD1 (6 bases). CDR1 is SQVTM and CDR2 is ANQGSEA in the germline V gene. The CDR3 extends over 11 amino acids. The V gene lost 6 bases and the J gene lost 4 bases, with 10 bases spanning the gap.

This clonotype appeared many times. The rearrangement links TRBV5-4 to TRBJ2-7; possibly TRBD1 or TRBD2 for D (7 bases each). The V gene lost 0 bases and the J gene lost 3 bases, with 16 bases spanning the gap. Germline assignment: CDR1 SGHNT and CDR2 YYREEE (reference sequence). This CDR3 comprises 16 residues. CDR3 sequence (DNA): TGTGCCAGCAGCTTGGAGGTCGGCAGGGGGGGCTACGAGCAGTACTTC. Protein: CASSLEVGRGGYEQYF.

This clonotype was seen at least ten times. The chain couples TRBV10-3 to TRBJ2-7; maybe TRBD1 (5 bases). The germline V gene encodes CDR1 ENHRY and CDR2 SYGVKD. Trimming removed 4 bases at V and 7 bases at J, with 14 bases between. CDR3 length: 13 amino acids. CDR3 DNA: TGTGCCATCAGTGTGGGGCAGGGATGGGAGCAGTACTTC. Translating it yields CAISVGQGWEQYF.

This clonotype showed up many times. The rearrangement uses TRBV12-3 or TRBV12-4 and TRBJ1-5; D is ambiguous. The length of the CDR3 is 12 residues. Trimming took 3 bases from V and 7 from J, leaving 7 bases between them. CDR3 sequence reads: CASSFTGQPQHF. CDR3 DNA sequence: TGTGCCAGCAGTTTCACGGGACAGCCCCAGCATTTT.

Concerning this clonotype: The CDR3 does not end in the conserved phenylalanine or tryptophan, so this is likely a read error. Because the CDR3's place on the DNA is in doubt, the DNA is left out and the CDR3 is given as listed by TCRdb. The V gene is TRBV7-6, the J gene TRBJ1-2. Germline V gene data show CDR1 as SGHVS and CDR2 as FNYEAQ. The CDR3 sequence runs 14 residues, both termini included. The CDR3 sequence is CASSLAGSTMATQS.

The V and J genes are TRBV11-2 and TRBJ2-7; D possibly corresponds to TRBD2 (6 bases). V was pared by 6 bases and J by 3 bases, with 12 bases between. The CDR3 contains 13 residues. Germline V gene sequence: CDR1 SGHAT, CDR2 FQNNGV. The CDR3 DNA is TGTGCCAGCAGTGTCCCGGGAGTCTACGAGCAGTACTTC. Its protein product is CASSVPGVYEQYF.

This chain joins TRBV11-2 and TRBJ1-3; tentative D call: TRBD1 (6 bases). Germline lookup yields CDR1 SGHAT and CDR2 FQNNGV. Trimming took 5 bases from V and 10 from J, leaving 15 bases between them. This CDR3 is 13 amino acids long. The CDR3, as DNA: TGTGCCAGCAGCCTGCGGGGGGCAGAGACCATATATTTT. This translates into CASSLRGAETIYF.

A word on this clonotype: The conserved final phenylalanine or tryptophan is absent from the CDR3, which likely points to a read error. This chain links TRBV7-6 with TRBJ1-5; 9 nucleotides match TRBD1. CDR1 and CDR2 (germline): SGHVS, FNYEAQ. The CDR3 extends over 14 amino acids. The junction had 7 bases not matched to a gene; V was cut back by 4 bases and J by 9 bases. CDR3 sequence (DNA): TGTGCCAGCAGCTCGAGGACAGGGGTGCCGCCCCAGCATTCT. This sequence encodes CASSSRTGVPPQHS.

This clonotype was seen many times. The chain employs TRBV20-1 and TRBJ1-1; 7 bases match TRBD1. Per the germline V gene, CDR1 is DFQATT and CDR2 is SNEGSKA (reference sequence). The CDR3 is 13 residues long. The J segment lost 2 bases and the V segment lost 6 bases, leaving 6 bases of the junction unmatched. The CDR3: CSATEGANTEAFF. Written as DNA, the CDR3 is TGCAGTGCCACTGAGGGGGCCAACACTGAAGCTTTCTTT.

V usage is TRBV29-1 and J usage is TRBJ2-2, with 10 bases lining up with TRBD1. The CDR3 has 15 residues. J gave up 3 bases and V 7 bases, and 8 bases lay outside the gene matches. Per the germline V gene, CDR1 is SQVTM and CDR2 is ANQGSEA. The CDR3 here is CSARPGTGDTGELFF. The CDR3 bases are TGCAGCGCCAGACCCGGGACAGGGGACACCGGGGAGCTGTTTTTT.

The rearrangement links TRBV15 to TRBJ1-2; TRBD1 agrees at 7 bases. Germline V lookup: CDR1 LNHNV, CDR2 YYDKDF (reference sequence). The CDR3 is made up of 17 amino acids. J was trimmed by 4 bases and V by 3 bases; bases with no gene match: 14. This CDR3 is CATSSASRGTDTYGYTF. The DNA for the CDR3 is TGTGCCACCAGCAGTGCTAGCAGGGGGACGGATACCTATGGCTACACCTTC.

The rearrangement uses TRBV20-1 and TRBJ2-2; the D is unclear. Trimming pared 4 bases from V and 6 bases from J, leaving 12 bases between. The CDR3 spans 13 residues. Germline CDR1 DFQATT, CDR2 SNEGSKA (reference sequence). The chain's CDR3 is CSAKKLGSGELFF. For the CDR3, the DNA is TGCAGTGCTAAGAAATTAGGATCCGGGGAGCTGTTTTTT.

This sequence joins TRBV2 and TRBJ2-7; 12 bases agree with TRBD2. With V trimmed by 6 bases and J by 8 bases, 11 bases remained unmatched. CDR3 length: 15 amino acids. From germline, CDR1 is SNHLY and CDR2 FYNNEI. The CDR3 bases are TGTGCCAGCAGCATGAGACTAGCGGGAGCCAGGAAGCAGTACTTC. As protein: CASSMRLAGARKQYF.